The 27 T cell receptor beta chains below all came from one sample that was sequenced in a study of follicular helper T cells after annual influenza vaccination. The time point is: 2015-2016 season, pre-vaccination. TCRdb's copy holds only in-frame clones and misses some; the assay was immunoSEQ multiplex PCR. Among fewer than 15,000 clones, 65% to 85% were seen once, and the ten largest hold 0.4% to 0.55%. The starting material was CXCR5- memory CD4+ T cells sorted from blood, obtained on the day of influenza vaccination. The source is an adult who received the influenza vaccine.

Note on this clone: One end of the junction does not line up with germline, which may come from a read error. V gene TRBV27 combines with J gene TRBJ2-1; D tentatively fits TRBD1 or TRBD2 (6 bases each). CDR1 and CDR2 from the germline V gene are MNHEY and SMNVEV (reference sequence). The CDR3 is 14 residues long. The CDR3 spells CASWGAGSYDEQFF. CDR3 coding DNA: TGTGCCAGCTGGGGGGCGGGGTCCTACGATGAGCAGTTCTTC.

The chain links TRBV11-3 to TRBJ1-1, with D possibly being TRBD1 (6 bases). This CDR3 has 13 residues. Germline V gene data show CDR1 as SGHNT and CDR2 as YENEEA. Trimming took off 4 bases at V and 8 bases at J, with 14 bases between the two ends. The CDR3 is CASSSYVGQEAFF. The CDR3 DNA sequence: TGTGCCAGCAGCTCATATGTCGGACAGGAAGCTTTCTTT. The whole variable domain, remainder taken from reference TRBV11-3 and TRBJ1-1, is EAGVVQSPRYKIIEKKQPVAFWCNPISGHNTLYWYLQNLGQGPELLIRYENEEAVDDSQLPKDRFSAERLKGVDSTLKIQPAELGDSAVYLCASSSYVGQEAFFGQGTRLTVV.

The rearrangement uses TRBV5-1 and TRBJ2-5; TRBD2 matches at 8 bases. The CDR3 covers 15 residues. The germline gives CDR1 SGHRS, CDR2 YFSETQ. Losses at the gene ends were 2 bases for V and 2 bases for J; bases not matched to a gene: 5. In DNA, the CDR3 is TGCGCCAGCAGCTTAGCGGGGGCGGGGCAAGAGACCCAGTACTTC. Encoded protein: CASSLAGAGQETQYF.

The chain is built from TRBV9 and TRBJ2-6, with TRBD1 identical over 7 bases. Germline V gives CDR1 SGDLS, CDR2 YYNGEE. The CDR3 is 15 amino acids. V trimming: 0 bases; J trimming: 3 bases; junction bases outside the gene matches: 0. The CDR3 region is CASSVGQGGANVLTF. Written as DNA, the CDR3 is TGTGCCAGCAGCGTAGGACAGGGTGGGGCCAACGTCCTGACTTTC.

The chain couples TRBV30 to TRBJ1-6, with 7 bases identical to TRBD1. CDR1 is GTSNPN and CDR2 is SVGIG in the germline V gene (reference sequence). The ends lost 3 bases at V and 13 bases at J; junction bases unmatched: 3. The CDR3 is made up of 11 amino acids. This chain's CDR3 is CAWSLTGPLHF. DNA of the CDR3: TGTGCCTGGAGCTTGACAGGGCCCCTCCACTTT.

This clone was observed a handful of times. The chain has TRBV7-9 and TRBJ1-5; 8 nucleotides agree with TRBD1. Germline values: CDR1 SEHNR, CDR2 FQNEAQ (reference sequence). Trimming removed 1 base from V and 3 bases from J; junction bases left unmatched: 5. This CDR3 contains 16 residues. The DNA of the CDR3 is TGTGCCAGCAGCTTAGGGACAGGGCATTCCAATCAGCCCCAGCATTTT. Its protein product is CASSLGTGHSNQPQHF. Filled out from reference TRBV7-9 and TRBJ1-5, the complete variable domain reads DTGVSQNPRHKITKRGQNVTFRCDPISEHNRLYWYRQTLGQGPEFLTYFQNEAQLEKSRLLSDRFSAERPKGSFSTLEIQRTEQGDSAMYLCASSLGTGHSNQPQHFGDGTRLSIL.

This chain links TRBV7-9 with TRBJ1-6, with 8 bases that match TRBD1. V was clipped by 5 bases and J by 4 bases; unmatched bases: 7. The CDR3 extends over 16 amino acids. Germline CDR1 is SEHNR and CDR2 is FQNEAQ (reference sequence). The CDR3 loop reads CASSRGQGFYNSPLHF. DNA of the CDR3: TGTGCCAGCAGCCGAGGACAGGGCTTTTATAATTCACCCCTCCACTTT.

The rearrangement links TRBV5-8 to TRBJ2-1; D may be TRBD1 or TRBD2 (5 bases each). This CDR3 spans 14 amino acids. V was cut by 2 bases and J by 5 bases, with 11 bases left in between. Germline V gene sequence: CDR1 SGHTS, CDR2 YDEGEE. Written as DNA, the CDR3 is TGTGCCAGCAGCTTCAGGGACCGAGACAATGAGCAGTTCTTC. Protein product: CASSFRDRDNEQFF.

Turning to this clone: Other DNA sequences in this specimen translate into the identical CDR3. The chain recombines TRBV18 with TRBJ2-3, with TRBD1 as a possible D gene (5 bases). Trimming shortened V by 4 bases and J by 5 bases, and 10 bases separated the two germline ends. Germline loops: CDR1 KGHSH, CDR2 LQKENI. The CDR3 length is 13 residues. The CDR3: CASSLSREDTQYF. CDR3 nucleotide sequence: TGTGCCAGCTCACTTTCCAGGGAAGATACGCAGTATTTT.

J is TRBJ2-6 and V is TRBV9; D is perhaps TRBD2 (5 bases). The CDR3 runs 18 residues. V dropped 3 bases and J dropped 1 base, with 17 bases sitting between them. Germline V gives CDR1 SGDLS, CDR2 YYNGEE. This CDR3 reads CASSGTGLGRSGANVLTF. The DNA of the CDR3 is TGTGCCAGCAGCGGAACGGGCCTTGGGAGATCTGGGGCCAACGTCCTGACTTTC.

The V and J genes are TRBV6-5 and TRBJ1-6; D ambiguous. This CDR3 spans 13 amino acids. Germline CDR1 is MNHEY and CDR2 is SVGAGI. Trimming cost V 6 bases and J 7 bases, with 10 bases left between them. CDR3 DNA sequence: TGTGCCAGCAGCCGGGAAGGAAATTCACCCCTCCACTTT. Protein product: CASSREGNSPLHF.

This chain uses TRBV5-4 with TRBJ2-2; 13 bases agree with TRBD2. This CDR3 is built from 15 residues. Germline-derived CDR1 and CDR2 are SGHNT and YYREEE (reference sequence). V dropped 4 bases and J dropped 6; count of bases not matched to a gene: 3. In DNA, the CDR3 is TGTGCCAGCAGCGGACTAGCGGGGGTGGCCGGGGAGCTGTTTTTT. As protein: CASSGLAGVAGELFF.

V gene TRBV6-6 combines with J gene TRBJ2-2; unclear D gene. Trimming cost V 2 bases and J 3 bases, with 7 bases left between them. The CDR3 is 14 residues long. Germline V gene sequence: CDR1 MNHNY, CDR2 SVGAGI (reference sequence). CDR3 sequence reads: CASSYGRDTGELFF. The DNA of the CDR3 is TGTGCCAGCAGTTACGGCAGAGACACCGGGGAGCTGTTTTTT.

The chain combines TRBV9 with TRBJ2-1; TRBD2 aligns across 12 bases. The ends lost 0 bases at V and 7 bases at J; junction bases unmatched: 2. The germline gives CDR1 SGDLS, CDR2 YYNGEE. The CDR3 runs to 15 residues. The CDR3 loop is CASSVELAGGNEQFF. CDR3 DNA: TGTGCCAGCAGCGTAGAACTAGCGGGGGGAAATGAGCAGTTCTTC.

This rearrangement joins TRBV11-3 to TRBJ2-7; the match to TRBD2 covers 11 bases. CDR3 size: 13 residues. V lost 5 bases and J lost 4; bases outside the gene matches: 1. In germline, CDR1 is SGHNT, CDR2 YENEEA. Here the CDR3 reads CASSRTSGYEQYF. The CDR3 bases are TGTGCCAGCAGCCGGACTAGCGGGTACGAGCAGTACTTC.

This chain links TRBV21-1 with TRBJ1-2. TRBV21-1 is tagged as a pseudogene. This CDR3 region has 13 residues. CDR3: CASNRTANYGYTF. CDR3 DNA sequence: TGTGCCAGCAACAGGACTGCGAACTATGGCTACACCTTC.

The chain recombines TRBV2 with TRBJ1-1, with D perhaps TRBD1 (6 bases). This CDR3 is 14 amino acids long. V lost 6 bases, J lost 3 bases, and 14 bases lay in between. In germline, CDR1 is SNHLY, CDR2 FYNNEI. The DNA of the CDR3 is TGTGCCAGCAGGCTGGGGGCTCGGGACACTGAAGCTTTCTTT. As protein: CASRLGARDTEAFF.

The chain carries TRBV18 and TRBJ1-3; no clear D gene. V lost 3 bases to trimming and J lost 3 bases, with 12 bases between them. This CDR3 comprises 15 residues. Looked up from germline, CDR1 is KGHSH and CDR2 is LQKENI. The CDR3 loop is CASSPVAGDGNTIYF. The CDR3 coding sequence is TGTGCCAGCTCACCGGTCGCCGGCGATGGAAACACCATATATTTT.

The J gene is TRBJ2-3, the V gene TRBV4-2, with 7 bases aligning to TRBD1. Germline V gives CDR1 LGHNA, CDR2 YNFKEQ. The CDR3 is 16 amino acids. V was clipped by 5 bases and J by 2 bases; unmatched bases: 10. The CDR3 nucleotides are TGTGCCAGCAGCGCTCCGGGACAGAAGTTCACAGATACGCAGTATTTT. Residues: CASSAPGQKFTDTQYF.

The CDR3 sequence is CASVLEVNGYTF. In DNA form, the CDR3 reads TGTGCCAGCGTGCTCGAGGTTAATGGCTACACCTTC. This chain uses TRBV6-1 with TRBJ1-2; D is ambiguous. The CDR3 is 12 amino acids. Deletions cut 8 bases from V and 6 bases from J, with 13 bases between. The germline V gene has CDR1 MNHNS and CDR2 SASEGT.

CDR3: CASSHLGDGYTF. CDR3 DNA sequence: TGTGCCAGCAGTCACCTGGGGGATGGCTACACCTTC. The rearrangement links TRBV6-5 to TRBJ1-2; a weak D match, TRBD1 (5 bases). The V end was cut by 5 bases, the J end by 6 bases, with 10 bases between. The CDR3 covers 12 residues. Looked up from germline, CDR1 is MNHEY and CDR2 is SVGAGI.

The chain combines TRBV11-2 with TRBJ1-1; tentative D call: TRBD1 (5 bases). This CDR3 is 15 amino acids long. With 4 bases removed from V and 7 bases from J, the gap between germline ends came to 19 bases. Per the germline V gene, CDR1 is SGHAT and CDR2 is FQNNGV. CDR3 nucleotide sequence: TGTGCCAGCAGCTCCCCCGGGACTAAGGTTTATGAAGCTTTCTTT. Residues: CASSSPGTKVYEAFF.

The CDR3: CATSRERLGNEQFF. CDR3 DNA sequence: TGTGCCACCAGTCGAGAAAGGCTGGGCAATGAGCAGTTCTTC. The chain combines TRBV15 with TRBJ2-1; D is ambiguous. Trimming stripped 6 bases from V and 6 bases from J, with 15 bases between. Germline CDR1 reads LNHNV; CDR2 reads YYDKDF (reference sequence). The CDR3 covers 14 residues.

This sequence joins TRBV5-1 and TRBJ2-5, with D possibly being TRBD2 (6 bases). Germline CDR1 is SGHRS and CDR2 is YFSETQ. The V gene lost 3 bases and the J gene lost 0 bases, with 15 bases spanning the gap. The CDR3 runs to 16 residues. CDR3: CASSYSAGRYQETQYF. The CDR3 DNA reads TGCGCCAGCAGCTATAGTGCGGGGCGGTACCAAGAGACCCAGTACTTC.

The chain is built from TRBV28 and TRBJ1-5; maybe TRBD1 (5 bases). The CDR3 has 13 residues. Trimming stripped 3 bases from V and 6 bases from J, with 9 bases between. Germline V gene lookup returns CDR1 MDHEN and CDR2 SYDVKM. CDR3 sequence (DNA): TGTGCCAGCAGTTTGGGGGTAAGTCAGCCCCAGCATTTT. It codes for CASSLGVSQPQHF.

Here the CDR3 DNA reads TGTGCCAGCAGTGTCGAGGGGCCCTTGACGAACACTGAAGCTTTCTTT. This codes for CASSVEGPLTNTEAFF. V is TRBV2 and J is TRBJ1-1, with a possible D match to TRBD1 (5 bases). CDR3 length: 16 amino acids. Per the germline V gene, CDR1 is SNHLY and CDR2 is FYNNEI. V was cut by 4 bases and J by 1 base, with 16 bases left in between.

The J gene is TRBJ2-3, the V gene TRBV2, with D hard to call. V lost 7 bases and J 8 bases, leaving 19 bases between the germline ends. Germline V lookup: CDR1 SNHLY, CDR2 FYNNEI. CDR3 length: 14 residues. The CDR3 protein is CASTRTASTGTQYF. The CDR3 region has the DNA TGTGCCAGCACCCGGACGGCCTCAACGGGTACGCAGTATTTT.